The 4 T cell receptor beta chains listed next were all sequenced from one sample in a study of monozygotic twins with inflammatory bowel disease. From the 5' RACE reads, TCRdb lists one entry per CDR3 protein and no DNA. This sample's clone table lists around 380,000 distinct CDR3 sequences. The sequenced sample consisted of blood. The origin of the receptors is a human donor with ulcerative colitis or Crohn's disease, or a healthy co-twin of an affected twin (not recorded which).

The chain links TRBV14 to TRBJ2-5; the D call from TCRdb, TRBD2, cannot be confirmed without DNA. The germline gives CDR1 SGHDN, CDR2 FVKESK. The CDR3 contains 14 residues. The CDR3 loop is CASSQGARGETQYF. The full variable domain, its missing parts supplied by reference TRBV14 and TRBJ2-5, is EAGVTQFPSHSVIEKGQTVTLRCDPISGHDNLYWYRRVMGKEIKFLLHFVKESKQDESGMPNNRFLAERTGGTYSTLKVQPAELEDSGVYFCASSQGARGETQYFGPGTRLLVL.

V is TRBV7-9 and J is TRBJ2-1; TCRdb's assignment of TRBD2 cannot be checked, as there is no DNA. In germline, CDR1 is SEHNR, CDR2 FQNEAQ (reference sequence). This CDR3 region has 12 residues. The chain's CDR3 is CASSLAEGKEFF. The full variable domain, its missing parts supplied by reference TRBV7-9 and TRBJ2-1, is DTGVSQNPRHKITKRGQNVTFRCDPISEHNRLYWYRQTLGQGPEFLTYFQNEAQLEKSRLLSDRFSAERPKGSFSTLEIQRTEQGDSAMYLCASSLAEGKEFFGPGTRLTVL.

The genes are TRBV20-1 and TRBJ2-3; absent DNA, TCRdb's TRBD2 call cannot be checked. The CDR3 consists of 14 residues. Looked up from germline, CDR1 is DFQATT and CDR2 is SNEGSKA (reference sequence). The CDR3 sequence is CSAVAGEMKDTQYF.

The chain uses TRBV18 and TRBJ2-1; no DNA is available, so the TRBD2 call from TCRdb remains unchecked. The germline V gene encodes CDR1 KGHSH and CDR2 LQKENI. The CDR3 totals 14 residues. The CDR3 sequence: CASSLGLAGGEQFF.